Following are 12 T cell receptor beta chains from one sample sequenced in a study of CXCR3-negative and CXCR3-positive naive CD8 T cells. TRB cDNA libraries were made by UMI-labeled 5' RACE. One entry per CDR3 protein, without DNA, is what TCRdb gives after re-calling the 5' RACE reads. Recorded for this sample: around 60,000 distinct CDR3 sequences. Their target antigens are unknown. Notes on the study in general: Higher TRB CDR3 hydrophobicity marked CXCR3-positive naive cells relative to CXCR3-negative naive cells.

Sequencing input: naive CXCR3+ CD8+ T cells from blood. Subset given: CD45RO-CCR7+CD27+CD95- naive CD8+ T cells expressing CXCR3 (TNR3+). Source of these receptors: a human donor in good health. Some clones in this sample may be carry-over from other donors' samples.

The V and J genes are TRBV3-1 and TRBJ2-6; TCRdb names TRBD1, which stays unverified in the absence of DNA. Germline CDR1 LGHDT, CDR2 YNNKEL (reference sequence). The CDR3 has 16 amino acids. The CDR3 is CASSPGTGYGANVLTF.

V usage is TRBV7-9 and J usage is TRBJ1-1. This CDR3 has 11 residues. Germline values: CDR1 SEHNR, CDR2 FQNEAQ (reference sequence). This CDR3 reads CASSLLPEAFF.

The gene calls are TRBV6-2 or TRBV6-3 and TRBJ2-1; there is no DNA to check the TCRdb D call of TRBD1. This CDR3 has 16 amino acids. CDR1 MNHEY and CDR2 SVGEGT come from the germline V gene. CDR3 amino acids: CASSYYGQGGTNEQFF.

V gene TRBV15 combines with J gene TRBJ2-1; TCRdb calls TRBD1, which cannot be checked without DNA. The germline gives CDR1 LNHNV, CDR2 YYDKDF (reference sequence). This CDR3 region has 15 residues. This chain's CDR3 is CATSRGQGATNEQFF.

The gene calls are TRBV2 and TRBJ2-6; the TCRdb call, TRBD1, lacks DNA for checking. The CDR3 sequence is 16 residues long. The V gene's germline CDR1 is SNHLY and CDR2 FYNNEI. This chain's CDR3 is CASRTRGLAGANVLTF.

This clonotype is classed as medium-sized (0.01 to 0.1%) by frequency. The CDR3 reads CASSLTPTGNEQFF. This chain links TRBV7-7 with TRBJ2-1. The CDR3 spans 14 residues. Germline V gene sequence: CDR1 SSHAT, CDR2 FNYEAQ (reference sequence).

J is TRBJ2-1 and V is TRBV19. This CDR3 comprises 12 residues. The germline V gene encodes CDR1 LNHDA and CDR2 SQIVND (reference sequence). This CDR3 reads CASSPGNNEQFF.

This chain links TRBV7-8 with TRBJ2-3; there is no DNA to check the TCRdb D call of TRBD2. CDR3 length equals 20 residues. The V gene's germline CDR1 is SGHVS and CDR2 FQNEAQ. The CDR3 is CASSLSPGLAGARRGDTQYF. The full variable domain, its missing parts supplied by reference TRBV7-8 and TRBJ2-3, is GAGVSQSPRYKVAKRGQDVALRCDPISGHVSLFWYQQALGQGPEFLTYFQNEAQLDKSGLPSDRFFAERPEGSVSTLKIQRTQQEDSAVYLCASSLSPGLAGARRGDTQYFGPGTRLTVL.

The CDR3: CASSLSGTGNSPLHF. The J gene is TRBJ1-6, the V gene TRBV28; TCRdb designates TRBD1, a call that cannot be tested without DNA. Germline V CDR1 and CDR2: MDHEN, SYDVKM. This CDR3 is 15 amino acids long.

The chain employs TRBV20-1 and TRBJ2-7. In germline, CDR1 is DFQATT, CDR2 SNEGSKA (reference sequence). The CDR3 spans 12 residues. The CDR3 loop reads CSARWGSYEQYF.

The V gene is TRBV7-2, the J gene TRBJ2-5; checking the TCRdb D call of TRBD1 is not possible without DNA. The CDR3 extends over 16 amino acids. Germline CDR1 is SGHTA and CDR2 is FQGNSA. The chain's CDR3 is CASSPRPRMNQETQYF.

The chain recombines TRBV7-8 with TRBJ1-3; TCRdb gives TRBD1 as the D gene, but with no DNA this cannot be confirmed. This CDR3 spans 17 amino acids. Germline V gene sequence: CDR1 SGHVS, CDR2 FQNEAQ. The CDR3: CASSLFPTDMTGNTTYF.